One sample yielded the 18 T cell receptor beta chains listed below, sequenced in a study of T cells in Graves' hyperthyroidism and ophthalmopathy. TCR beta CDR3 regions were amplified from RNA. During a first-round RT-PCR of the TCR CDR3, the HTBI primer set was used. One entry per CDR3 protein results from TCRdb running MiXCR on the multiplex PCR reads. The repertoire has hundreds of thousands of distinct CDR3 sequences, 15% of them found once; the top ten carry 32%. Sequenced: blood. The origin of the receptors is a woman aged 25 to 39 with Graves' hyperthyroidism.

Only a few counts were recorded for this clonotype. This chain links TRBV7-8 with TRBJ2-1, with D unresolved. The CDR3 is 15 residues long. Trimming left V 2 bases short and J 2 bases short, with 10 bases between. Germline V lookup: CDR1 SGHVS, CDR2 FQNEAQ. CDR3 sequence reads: CASSLPYSTYNEQFF. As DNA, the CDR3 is TGTGCCAGCAGCTTACCCTACTCAACCTACAATGAGCAGTTCTTC.

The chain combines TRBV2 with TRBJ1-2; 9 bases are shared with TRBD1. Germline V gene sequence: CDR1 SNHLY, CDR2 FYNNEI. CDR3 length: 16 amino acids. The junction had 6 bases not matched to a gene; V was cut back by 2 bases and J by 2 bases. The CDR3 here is CASSETTGTGNYGYTF. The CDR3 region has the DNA TGTGCCAGCAGTGAAACGACCGGGACAGGGAACTATGGCTACACCTTC.

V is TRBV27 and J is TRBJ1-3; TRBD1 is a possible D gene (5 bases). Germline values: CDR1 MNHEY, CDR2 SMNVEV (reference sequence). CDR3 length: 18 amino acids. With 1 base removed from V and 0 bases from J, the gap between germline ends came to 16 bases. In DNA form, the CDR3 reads TGTGCCAGCAGTTTATACGCAGGGTCTGCCTCCTCTGGAAACACCATATATTTT. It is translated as CASSLYAGSASSGNTIYF.

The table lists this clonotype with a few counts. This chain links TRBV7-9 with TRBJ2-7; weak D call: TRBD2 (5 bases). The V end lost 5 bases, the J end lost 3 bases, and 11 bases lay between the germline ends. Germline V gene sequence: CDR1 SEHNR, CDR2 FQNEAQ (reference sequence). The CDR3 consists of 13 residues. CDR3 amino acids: CASSKTRDYEQYF. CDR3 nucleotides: TGTGCCAGCAGCAAGACCCGGGACTACGAGCAGTACTTC.

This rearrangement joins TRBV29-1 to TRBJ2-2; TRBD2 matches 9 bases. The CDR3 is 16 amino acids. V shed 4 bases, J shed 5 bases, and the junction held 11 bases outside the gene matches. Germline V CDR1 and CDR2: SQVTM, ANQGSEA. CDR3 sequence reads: CSVAGLARRGTGELFF. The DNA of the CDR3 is TGCAGCGTTGCGGGACTAGCCCGCAGAGGTACCGGGGAGCTGTTTTTT.

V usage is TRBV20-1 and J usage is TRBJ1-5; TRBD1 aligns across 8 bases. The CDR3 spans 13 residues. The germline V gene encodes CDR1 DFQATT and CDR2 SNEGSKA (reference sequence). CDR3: CSTGQGVNQPQHF. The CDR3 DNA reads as TGCAGCACAGGACAGGGCGTCAATCAGCCCCAGCATTTT.

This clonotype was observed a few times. Written as DNA, the CDR3 is TGTGCCAGCAGTTCCAGGACCATACAGGGGGAGACCCAGTACTTC. Amino acid sequence: CASSSRTIQGETQYF. The V gene is TRBV28, the J gene TRBJ2-5; TRBD1 agrees at 7 bases. Germline lookup yields CDR1 MDHEN and CDR2 SYDVKM. V lost 4 bases, J lost 5 bases, and 10 bases stayed unmatched. CDR3 length: 15 residues. Supplemented by reference TRBV28 and TRBJ2-5, the full variable domain reads DVKVTQSSRYLVKRTGEKVFLECVQDMDHENMFWYRQDPGLGLRLIYFSYDVKMKEKGDIPEGYSVSREKKERFSLILESASTNQTSMYLCASSSRTIQGETQYFGPGTRLLVL.

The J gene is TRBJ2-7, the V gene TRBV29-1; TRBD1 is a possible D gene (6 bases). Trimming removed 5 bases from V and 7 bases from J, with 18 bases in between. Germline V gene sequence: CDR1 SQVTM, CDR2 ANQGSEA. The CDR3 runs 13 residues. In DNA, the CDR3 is TGCAGCGTTTTCTCAGACAGGCGTGGGGAGCAGTACTTC. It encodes CSVFSDRRGEQYF.

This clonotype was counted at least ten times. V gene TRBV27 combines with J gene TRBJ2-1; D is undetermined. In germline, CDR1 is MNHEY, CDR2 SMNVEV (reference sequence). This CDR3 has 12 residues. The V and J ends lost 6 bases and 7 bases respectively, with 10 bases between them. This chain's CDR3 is CASSRGRNEQFF. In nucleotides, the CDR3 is TGTGCCAGCAGCCGCGGAAGAAATGAGCAGTTCTTC.

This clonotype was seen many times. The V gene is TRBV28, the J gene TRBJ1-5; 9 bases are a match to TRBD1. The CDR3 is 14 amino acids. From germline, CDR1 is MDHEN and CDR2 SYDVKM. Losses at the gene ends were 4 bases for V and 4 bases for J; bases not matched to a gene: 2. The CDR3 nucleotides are TGTGCCAGCAGTTGGACAGGGGAGAATCAGCCCCAGCATTTT. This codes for CASSWTGENQPQHF. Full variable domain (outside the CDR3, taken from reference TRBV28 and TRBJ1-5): DVKVTQSSRYLVKRTGEKVFLECVQDMDHENMFWYRQDPGLGLRLIYFSYDVKMKEKGDIPEGYSVSREKKERFSLILESASTNQTSMYLCASSWTGENQPQHFGDGTRLSIL.

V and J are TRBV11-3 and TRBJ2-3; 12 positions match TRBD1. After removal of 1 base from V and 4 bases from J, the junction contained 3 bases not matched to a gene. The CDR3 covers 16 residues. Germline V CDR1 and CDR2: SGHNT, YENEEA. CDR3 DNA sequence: TGTGCCAGCAGCTTAGGGGGGACAGGGGGCGCAGATACGCAGTATTTT. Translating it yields CASSLGGTGGADTQYF.

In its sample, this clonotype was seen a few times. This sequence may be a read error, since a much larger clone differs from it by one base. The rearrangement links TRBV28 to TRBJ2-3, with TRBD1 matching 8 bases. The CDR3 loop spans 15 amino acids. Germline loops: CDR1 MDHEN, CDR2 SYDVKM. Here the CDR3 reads CAGSPRTGRANTQYF. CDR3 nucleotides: TGTGCCGGCAGCCCACGGACAGGGCGTGCGAATACGCAGTATTTT. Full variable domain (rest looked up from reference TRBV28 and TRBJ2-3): DVKVTQSSRYLVKRTGEKVFLECVQDMDHENMFWYRQDPGLGLRLIYFSYDVKMKEKGDIPEGYSVSREKKERFSLILESASTNQTSMYLCAGSPRTGRANTQYFGPGTRLTVL.

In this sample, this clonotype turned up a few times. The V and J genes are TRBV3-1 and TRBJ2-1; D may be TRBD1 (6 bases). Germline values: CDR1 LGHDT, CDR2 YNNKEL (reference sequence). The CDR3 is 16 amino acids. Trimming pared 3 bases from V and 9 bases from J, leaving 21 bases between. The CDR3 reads CASSHRTDGRQVEQFF. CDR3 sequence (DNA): TGTGCCAGCAGCCACCGGACCGATGGACGACAGGTTGAGCAGTTCTTC.

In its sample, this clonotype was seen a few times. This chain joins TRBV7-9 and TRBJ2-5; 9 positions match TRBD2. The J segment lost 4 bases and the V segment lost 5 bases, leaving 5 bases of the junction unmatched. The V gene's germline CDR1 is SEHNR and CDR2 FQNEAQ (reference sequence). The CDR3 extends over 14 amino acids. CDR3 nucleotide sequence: TGTGCCAGCAGCCATGCGGGGGGGTCAGAGACCCAGTACTTC. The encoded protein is CASSHAGGSETQYF.

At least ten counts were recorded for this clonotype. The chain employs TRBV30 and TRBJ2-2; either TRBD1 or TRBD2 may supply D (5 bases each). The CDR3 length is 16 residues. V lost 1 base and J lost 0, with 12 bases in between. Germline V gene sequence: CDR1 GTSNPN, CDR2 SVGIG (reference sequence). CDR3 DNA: TGTGCCTGGAGTGACCCAGGGACCCCGAACACCGGGGAGCTGTTTTTT. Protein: CAWSDPGTPNTGELFF.

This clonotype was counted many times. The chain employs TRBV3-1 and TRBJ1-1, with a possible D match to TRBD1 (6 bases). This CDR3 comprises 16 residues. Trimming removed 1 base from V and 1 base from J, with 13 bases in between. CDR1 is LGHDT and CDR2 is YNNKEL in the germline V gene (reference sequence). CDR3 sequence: CASSQGQGKWNTEAFF. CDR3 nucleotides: TGTGCCAGCAGCCAAGGTCAGGGGAAGTGGAACACTGAAGCTTTCTTT.

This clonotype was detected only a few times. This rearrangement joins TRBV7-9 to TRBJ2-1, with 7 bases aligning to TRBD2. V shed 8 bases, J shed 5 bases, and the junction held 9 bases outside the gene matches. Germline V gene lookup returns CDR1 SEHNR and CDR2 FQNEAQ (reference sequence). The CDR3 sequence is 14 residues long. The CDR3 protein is CASRLAGDDNEQFF. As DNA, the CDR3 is TGTGCCAGCCGCCTTGCGGGAGACGACAATGAGCAGTTCTTC. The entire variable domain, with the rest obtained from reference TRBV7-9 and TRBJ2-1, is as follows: DTGVSQNPRHKITKRGQNVTFRCDPISEHNRLYWYRQTLGQGPEFLTYFQNEAQLEKSRLLSDRFSAERPKGSFSTLEIQRTEQGDSAMYLCASRLAGDDNEQFFGPGTRLTVL.

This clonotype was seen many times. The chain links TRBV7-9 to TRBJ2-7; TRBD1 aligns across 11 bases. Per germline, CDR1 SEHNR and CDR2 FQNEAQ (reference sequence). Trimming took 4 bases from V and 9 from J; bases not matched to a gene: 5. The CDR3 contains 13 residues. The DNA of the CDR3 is TGTGCCAGCAGCTCCGGACAGGGGGCTGCGCAGTACTTC. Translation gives CASSSGQGAAQYF.